A single sample is the source of the 19 T cell receptor beta chains below, sequenced in a study of vaccination and CD4 T cells after COVID-19. Treatment denoted: approximately nine-day PBMC culture with coronavirus spike peptide pools or control peptides (ViraFEST assay). These receptors' targets are unknown. The Oncomine TCR Beta short-read assay was applied to DNA of cultured CD4+ T cells. TCRdb fed the PCR reads into MiXCR, producing one record per CDR3 protein. The top ten clones hold about 9.4% of a sample with about 14,000 distinct CDR3 sequences, around 43% of them seen once. The sequenced sample consisted of CD4+ T cells from blood, cultured in vitro. All receptors derive from a human donor who had recovered from COVID-19.

The chain links TRBV7-2 to TRBJ2-1, with 7 bases matching TRBD1. The CDR3 is made up of 14 amino acids. V was pared by 5 bases and J by 7 bases, with 8 bases of the junction left unmatched. Germline V gene data show CDR1 as SGHTA and CDR2 as FQGNSA. CDR3: CASSGTTGLNEQFF. Written as DNA, the CDR3 is TGTGCCAGCAGCGGTACGACAGGGCTAAATGAGCAGTTCTTC. Using reference TRBV7-2 and TRBJ2-1 for the parts outside the CDR3, the full variable domain is GAGVSQSPSNKVTEKGKDVELRCDPISGHTALYWYRQSLGQGLEFLIYFQGNSAPDKSGLPSDRFSAERTGGSVSTLTIQRTQQEDSAVYLCASSGTTGLNEQFFGPGTRLTVL.

In this sample, this clonotype turned up a few times. V is TRBV20-1 and J is TRBJ2-3, with 7 bases matching TRBD2. The J segment lost 1 base and the V segment lost 0 bases, leaving 1 base of the junction unmatched. This CDR3 is built from 14 residues. CDR1 is DFQATT, CDR2 SNEGSKA, per germline (reference sequence). The CDR3 region is CSARDAGGTDTQYF. The DNA for the CDR3 is TGCAGTGCTAGAGACGCGGGAGGCACAGATACGCAGTATTTT.

This clonotype occurred a few times. The chain has TRBV6-5 and TRBJ1-2, with 9 bases lining up with TRBD1. The germline gives CDR1 MNHEY, CDR2 SVGAGI. The junction had 7 bases not matched to a gene; V was cut back by 2 bases and J by 6 bases. This CDR3 comprises 15 residues. CDR3 amino acids: CASSYPDRGLDGYTF. The CDR3 nucleotides are TGTGCCAGCAGTTACCCGGACAGGGGTCTAGATGGCTACACCTTC.

This clonotype has just a few counts. An end of the junction differs from the germline gene, which may be a read error. The CDR3 region has the DNA TGTGCCAGCAGCTCGGTACAGGGAAGGAGGATCTTT. Its translation: CASSSVQGRRIF. The chain couples TRBV7-8 to TRBJ1-1, with D possibly being TRBD1 (6 bases). Germline assignment: CDR1 SGHVS and CDR2 FQNEAQ. The CDR3 totals 12 residues.

This clonotype has a handful of counts. The chain links TRBV6-1 to TRBJ2-7; D might be TRBD2 (6 bases). This CDR3 is 13 amino acids long. Germline values: CDR1 MNHNS, CDR2 SASEGT. Trimming took off 3 bases at V and 3 bases at J, with 9 bases between the two ends. CDR3 bases: TGTGCCAGCAGTGAGGGGGGAAGCTACGAGCAGTACTTC. Amino acids: CASSEGGSYEQYF.

V gene TRBV6-1 combines with J gene TRBJ1-5, with 9 bases lining up with TRBD1. The CDR3 has 17 amino acids. CDR1 and CDR2 from the germline V gene are MNHNS and SASEGT. Losses at the gene ends were 7 bases for V and 0 bases for J; bases not matched to a gene: 10. The CDR3 loop is CASKQGARFLSNQPQHF. CDR3 DNA: TGTGCCAGCAAACAGGGGGCGCGGTTTCTTAGCAATCAGCCCCAGCATTTT.

This clonotype has a single count. The chain has TRBV28 and TRBJ2-1; D not certain. The V gene's germline CDR1 is MDHEN and CDR2 SYDVKM. The CDR3 totals 14 residues. Deletions cut 1 base from V and 3 bases from J, with 7 bases between. The chain's CDR3 is CASSLYGYYNEQFF. The CDR3 DNA reads as TGTGCCAGCAGTTTATATGGATACTACAATGAGCAGTTCTTC. The full variable domain, rest sourced from reference TRBV28 and TRBJ2-1, is DVKVTQSSRYLVKRTGEKVFLECVQDMDHENMFWYRQDPGLGLRLIYFSYDVKMKEKGDIPEGYSVSREKKERFSLILESASTNQTSMYLCASSLYGYYNEQFFGPGTRLTVL.

In its sample, this clonotype was seen a few times. V gene TRBV11-1 combines with J gene TRBJ2-1; 8 nucleotides line up with TRBD2. J was trimmed by 5 bases and V by 5 bases; bases with no gene match: 8. This CDR3 is 15 amino acids long. CDR1 is SGHAT, CDR2 FQDESV, per germline (reference sequence). This CDR3 reads CASSLMSGGNNEQFF. The CDR3 region has the DNA TGTGCCAGCAGCCTCATGTCGGGAGGGAACAATGAGCAGTTCTTC.

V gene TRBV30 combines with J gene TRBJ1-2; possibly TRBD1 for D (5 bases). Per germline, CDR1 GTSNPN and CDR2 SVGIG (reference sequence). The CDR3 is made up of 13 amino acids. The CDR3 region is CAQEMGGGTGYTF. CDR3 in DNA: TGTGCTCAAGAGATGGGGGGAGGTACGGGCTACACCTTC.

The rearrangement uses TRBV5-4 and TRBJ2-2; TRBD2 agrees at 7 bases. Trimming took 4 bases from V and 0 from J; bases not matched to a gene: 6. CDR3 size: 16 residues. Per germline, CDR1 SGHNT and CDR2 YYREEE (reference sequence). The CDR3: CASSPTSAPNTGELFF. The CDR3 coding sequence is TGTGCCAGCAGCCCCACTAGCGCTCCGAACACCGGGGAGCTGTTTTTT.

This clonotype was counted only a few times. This chain connects TRBV27 to TRBJ2-3; 7 bases line up with TRBD1. The CDR3 has 15 residues. The germline CDR1 and CDR2 sequences are MNHEY and SMNVEV (reference sequence). V dropped 2 bases and J dropped 3; count of bases not matched to a gene: 5. CDR3 sequence: CASSLPTQGTDTQYF. CDR3 DNA sequence: TGTGCCAGCAGTTTACCGACACAGGGGACAGATACGCAGTATTTT.

This CDR3 reads CASSAGGSPLHF. CDR3 nucleotide sequence: TGTGCCAGCAGCGCAGGGGGCTCACCCCTCCACTTT. The chain links TRBV9 to TRBJ1-6, with TRBD1 matching over 8 bases. V was pared by 3 bases and J by 10 bases, with 0 bases of the junction left unmatched. The CDR3 runs to 12 residues. Germline V gene sequence: CDR1 SGDLS, CDR2 YYNGEE.

This chain joins TRBV9 and TRBJ2-5, with a tentative D call TRBD2 (5 bases). The CDR3 is made up of 15 amino acids. V was trimmed by 0 bases and J by 3 bases, leaving 12 bases between them. CDR1 is SGDLS and CDR2 is YYNGEE in the germline V gene. The CDR3 DNA follows: TGTGCCAGCAGCGTAGGCCTAGCAGCAAAAGAGACCCAGTACTTC. This translates into CASSVGLAAKETQYF.

This rearrangement joins TRBV4-3 to TRBJ2-5; the D is unclear. CDR1 is LGHNA and CDR2 is YSLEER in the germline V gene. Trimming left V 0 bases short and J 7 bases short, with 15 bases between. CDR3 length: 15 residues. The CDR3 nucleotides read TGCGCCAGCAGCCAAGACCACGTTGCGGCTGTGACCCAGTACTTC. Protein sequence: CASSQDHVAAVTQYF.

This clonotype was detected a few times. The chain links TRBV7-6 to TRBJ2-7; D is unresolved. V was clipped by 1 base and J by 2 bases, with 12 bases between them. The CDR3 is 15 residues long. CDR1 and CDR2 (germline): SGHVS, FNYEAQ. CDR3: CASSLGADSPYEQYF. In nucleotides, the CDR3 is TGTGCCAGCAGCTTAGGGGCCGACTCACCCTACGAGCAGTACTTC.

This rearrangement joins TRBV4-2 to TRBJ2-5, with D possibly being TRBD2 (6 bases). Germline V gives CDR1 LGHNA, CDR2 YNFKEQ. The CDR3 has 16 amino acids. V was cut by 4 bases and J by 2 bases, with 17 bases left in between. CDR3 nucleotide sequence: TGTGCCAGCAGCCCCCGGGGTAGCGGTACACAAGAGACCCAGTACTTC. Its protein is CASSPRGSGTQETQYF.

The chain uses TRBV20-1 and TRBJ2-5; 10 bases are shared with TRBD2. Trimming removed 0 bases from V and 4 bases from J; junction bases left unmatched: 5. CDR1 is DFQATT, CDR2 SNEGSKA, per germline (reference sequence). This CDR3 has 15 amino acids. The CDR3: CSAREGLAGAETQYF. Here the CDR3 DNA reads TGCAGTGCTAGAGAAGGGCTAGCGGGAGCAGAGACCCAGTACTTC.

The chain employs TRBV7-9 and TRBJ1-4; the D gene is possibly TRBD1 (5 bases). The CDR3 is made up of 14 amino acids. With 5 bases removed from V and 6 bases from J, the gap between germline ends came to 13 bases. In germline, CDR1 is SEHNR, CDR2 FQNEAQ (reference sequence). CDR3 nucleotides: TGTGCCAGCAGCCGGACCGGGACTGATGAAAAACTGTTTTTT. This sequence encodes CASSRTGTDEKLFF. The whole variable domain, filled in from reference TRBV7-9 and TRBJ1-4, reads DTGVSQNPRHKITKRGQNVTFRCDPISEHNRLYWYRQTLGQGPEFLTYFQNEAQLEKSRLLSDRFSAERPKGSFSTLEIQRTEQGDSAMYLCASSRTGTDEKLFFGSGTQLSVL.

Only a few counts were recorded for this clonotype. The CDR3 nucleotides are TGCGCCAGCAGCCAAACAGGGGGCAACTATGGCTACACCTTC. This encodes CASSQTGGNYGYTF. This sequence joins TRBV5-1 and TRBJ1-2, with TRBD1 matching 9 bases. This CDR3 contains 14 residues. Looked up from germline, CDR1 is SGHRS and CDR2 is YFSETQ. V shed 4 bases, J shed 2 bases, and the junction held 3 bases outside the gene matches. Using reference TRBV5-1 and TRBJ1-2 for the parts outside the CDR3, the full variable domain is KAGVTQTPRYLIKTRGQQVTLSCSPISGHRSVSWYQQTPGQGLQFLFEYFSETQRNKGNFPGRFSGRQFSNSRSEMNVSTLELGDSALYLCASSQTGGNYGYTFGSGTRLTVV.